The 17 T cell receptor beta chains listed next were all sequenced from one sample in a study of blood T cell repertoires in COVID-19 (dated by TCRdb to between 2020 and 2021). Libraries were built with the immunoSEQ multiplex PCR assay. As stored in TCRdb, this immuneACCESS dataset retains in-frame rearrangements with V and J assigned. A fraction of the clones does not appear; measured against another copy, unresolved V genes explain less than half of the discrepancy, and the remainder lacks a known reason. The sample table holds around 190,000 clones, of which 85% were seen once. The ten biggest clones cover almost 5% of the sample. The source material was peripheral blood. The receptors stem from an elderly woman with acute or convalescent COVID-19.

This chain links TRBV2 with TRBJ2-1; tentative D call: TRBD2 (5 bases). Per germline, CDR1 SNHLY and CDR2 FYNNEI. The CDR3 loop spans 12 amino acids. V was shortened by 10 bases and J by 8 bases, with 15 bases between the two germline ends. CDR3 region: CATAPLGDEQFF. The DNA of the CDR3 is TGTGCCACCGCCCCGCTCGGGGATGAGCAGTTCTTC. Drawing the rest from reference TRBV2 and TRBJ2-1, the complete variable domain is EPEVTQTPSHQVTQMGQEVILRCVPISNHLYFYWYRQILGQKVEFLVSFYNNEISEKSEIFDDQFSVERPDGSNFTLKIRSTKLEDSAMYFCATAPLGDEQFFGPGTRLTVL.

About this clone: A junction end diverges from the germline sequence, so it may reflect a read error. CDR3 nucleotides: TGTGCCAGCAGTTACGACGGCCTGGCGGACACTGAAACTTTCTTT. This encodes CASSYDGLADTETFF. The V call is TRBV6-2 or TRBV6-3, the J call TRBJ1-1; tentative D call: TRBD1 (5 bases). CDR1 is MNHEY and CDR2 is SVGEGT in the germline V gene. This CDR3 is built from 15 residues.

The chain uses TRBV6-2 or TRBV6-3 and TRBJ1-5, with no clear D. The CDR3 consists of 14 residues. Germline V lookup: CDR1 MNHEY, CDR2 SVGEGT. The germline V and J ends were trimmed by 2 bases and 1 base, with 6 bases remaining between them. CDR3 region: CASSYTASNQPQHF. CDR3 nucleotide sequence: TGTGCCAGCAGTTACACTGCAAGCAATCAGCCCCAGCATTTT.

This clone was recorded only once. This chain uses TRBV5-1 with TRBJ1-1; D remains ambiguous. Trimming stripped 0 bases from V and 0 bases from J, with 6 bases between. Germline CDR1 SGHRS, CDR2 YFSETQ. CDR3 length: 14 amino acids. The CDR3 sequence is CASSLDIMNTEAFF. CDR3 coding DNA: TGCGCCAGCAGCTTGGATATTATGAACACTGAAGCTTTCTTT.

The chain couples TRBV6-5 to TRBJ2-5, with D possibly TRBD1 on 5 matching bases. This CDR3 comprises 13 residues. Germline-derived CDR1 and CDR2 are MNHEY and SVGAGI. Between the trimmed V and J ends, which lost 9 bases and 0 bases, there was a span of 11 bases. CDR3 residues: CASDRQYQETQYF. The CDR3 coding sequence is TGTGCCAGTGACCGACAGTACCAAGAGACCCAGTACTTC.

For the CDR3, the DNA is TGTGCCATCAGTGACATCAAACTCACTGAAGCTTTCTTT. This sequence encodes CAISDIKLTEAFF. The chain has TRBV10-3 and TRBJ1-1; D is undetermined. The CDR3 spans 13 residues. V was shortened by 3 bases and J by 4 bases, with 9 bases between the two germline ends. Looked up from germline, CDR1 is ENHRY and CDR2 is SYGVKD.

This rearrangement joins TRBV29-1 to TRBJ1-5; D perhaps matches TRBD1 (5 bases). Per the germline V gene, CDR1 is SQVTM and CDR2 is ANQGSEA. The CDR3 is 17 amino acids. The chain's CDR3 is CNVPALLQGYSNQPQHF. As DNA, the CDR3 is TGCAACGTGCCAGCCTTGTTGCAGGGTTATAGCAATCAGCCCCAGCATTTT.

This chain connects TRBV7-8 to TRBJ1-5, with 7 nucleotides matching TRBD1. The J segment lost 0 bases and the V segment lost 0 bases, leaving 8 bases of the junction unmatched. The CDR3 consists of 18 residues. Germline values: CDR1 SGHVS, CDR2 FQNEAQ. The CDR3 region is CASSLARDRRVSNQPQHF. CDR3 in DNA: TGTGCCAGCAGCTTAGCCCGGGACAGAAGAGTTAGCAATCAGCCCCAGCATTTT.

This clone occurred a few times. The chain combines TRBV5-4 with TRBJ1-1; no definite D call. V was clipped by 1 base and J by 5 bases, with 6 bases between them. CDR1 SGHNT and CDR2 YYREEE come from the germline V gene (reference sequence). The CDR3 has 12 amino acids. The CDR3 coding sequence is TGTGCCAGCAGCTTGACGCAGACTGAAGCTTTCTTT. Translated, it gives CASSLTQTEAFF.

J is TRBJ2-5 and V is TRBV4-1; 9 nucleotides agree with TRBD2. V shed 1 base, J shed 3 bases, and the junction held 18 bases outside the gene matches. Germline V gene lookup returns CDR1 MGHRA and CDR2 YSYEKL. This CDR3 region has 20 residues. The CDR3 DNA reads as TGCGCCAGCAGCCAAGTCGCCGGTAGCGGGAGCCCATTCAACAAAGAGACCCAGTACTTC. Encoded protein: CASSQVAGSGSPFNKETQYF.

CDR3 loop: CASKVGGSVDYGYTF. The DNA of the CDR3 is TGCGCCAGCAAAGTAGGGGGCTCAGTGGACTATGGCTACACCTTC. The V gene is TRBV5-1, the J gene TRBJ1-2, with 7 bases that match TRBD1. J gave up 3 bases and V 6 bases, and 11 bases lay outside the gene matches. Germline V gene lookup returns CDR1 SGHRS and CDR2 YFSETQ. The CDR3 spans 15 residues.

The genes are TRBV5-5 and TRBJ1-2; D unclear. The V end was cut by 6 bases, the J end by 8 bases, with 20 bases between. Germline CDR1 is SGHKS and CDR2 is YYEKEE (reference sequence). This CDR3 region has 14 residues. For the CDR3, the DNA is TGTGCCAGCACCGTGGGCGGGTGGGGTGACGGCTACACCTTC. This translates into CASTVGGWGDGYTF.

The genes are TRBV3-1 (or the pseudogene TRBV3-2) and TRBJ2-3, with a possible D match to TRBD1 (5 bases). Germline loops: CDR1 LGHDT, CDR2 YNNKEL (reference sequence). Trimming took off 3 bases at V and 8 bases at J, with 12 bases between the two ends. This CDR3 region has 13 residues. Here the CDR3 DNA reads TGTGCCAGCAGCCAGCAGGGTTCGGGTACGCAGTATTTT. This encodes CASSQQGSGTQYF.

The J gene is TRBJ1-6, the V gene TRBV30, with D hard to call. Trimming shortened V by 2 bases and J by 0 bases, and 14 bases separated the two germline ends. CDR1 is GTSNPN and CDR2 is SVGIG in the germline V gene (reference sequence). The CDR3 totals 17 residues. This CDR3 is CAWSINYFSSYNSPLHF. The DNA of the CDR3 is TGTGCCTGGAGTATCAATTACTTTAGCTCCTATAATTCACCCCTCCACTTT. The entire variable domain, with the rest obtained from reference TRBV30 and TRBJ1-6, is as follows: SQTIHQWPATLVQPVGSPLSLECTVEGTSNPNLYWYRQAAGRGLQLLFYSVGIGQISSEVPQNLSASRPQDRQFILSSKKLLLSDSGFYLCAWSINYFSSYNSPLHFGNGTRLTVT.

V gene TRBV7-2 combines with J gene TRBJ2-7, with 8 bases lining up with TRBD2. The CDR3 contains 13 residues. V trimming: 5 bases; J trimming: 5 bases; junction bases outside the gene matches: 5. Germline CDR1 SGHTA, CDR2 FQGNSA. For the CDR3, the DNA is TGTGCCAGCAGCCCGGCGGGGGGAAACGAGCAGTACTTC. The encoded protein is CASSPAGGNEQYF.

The chain combines TRBV18 with TRBJ2-2; the match to TRBD1 covers 8 bases. Per germline, CDR1 KGHSH and CDR2 LQKENI. The CDR3 runs to 16 residues. Trimming removed 3 bases from V and 3 bases from J; junction bases left unmatched: 6. CDR3 protein: CASSPVWGQDTGELFF. The CDR3 DNA reads as TGTGCCAGCTCACCGGTATGGGGACAGGACACCGGGGAGCTGTTTTTT.

The rearrangement joins TRBV7-8 to TRBJ2-5, with 8 bases lining up with TRBD1. Trimming took 4 bases from V and 3 from J; bases not matched to a gene: 7. Per the germline V gene, CDR1 is SGHVS and CDR2 is FQNEAQ. The CDR3 sequence is 15 residues long. The DNA for the CDR3 is TGTGCCAGCAGCTCGCGACAGGGGTGGGAAGAGACCCAGTACTTC. It codes for CASSSRQGWEETQYF.